This T cell receptor beta chain comes out of a study of neurological immune-mediated disorders. The team produced cDNA through 5'RACE using 10-nucleotide random UMIs. TCRdb fed the 5' RACE reads into MiXCR, producing one record per CDR3 protein. The table includes approximately 87,000 distinct CDR3 sequences, 13% to 15% detected once. Healthy controls consisted of blood bank volunteers in Maryland, USA. Unsorted libraries were derived from 2 million PBMCs stored at -80 C. Findings of the study overall: Healthy controls had more TCR clonal expansion than multiple sclerosis, which showed the least, whereas HTLV-1-associated myelopathy showed the most.

The table lists this clonotype with many counts. Antigen: not known. This sequence was found in a woman aged 45-65 years in good health. Specimen: PBMCs.

The CDR3 region is CASSQAAALITLHF. The DNA for the CDR3 is TGTGCCAGCAGCCAAGCAGCCGCACTAATTACCCTCCACTTT. The rearrangement links TRBV3-1 to TRBJ1-6; unclear D gene. V gave up 1 base and J gave up 14 bases, with 15 bases separating them. Per the germline V gene, CDR1 is LGHDT and CDR2 is YNNKEL (reference sequence). This CDR3 is built from 14 residues.